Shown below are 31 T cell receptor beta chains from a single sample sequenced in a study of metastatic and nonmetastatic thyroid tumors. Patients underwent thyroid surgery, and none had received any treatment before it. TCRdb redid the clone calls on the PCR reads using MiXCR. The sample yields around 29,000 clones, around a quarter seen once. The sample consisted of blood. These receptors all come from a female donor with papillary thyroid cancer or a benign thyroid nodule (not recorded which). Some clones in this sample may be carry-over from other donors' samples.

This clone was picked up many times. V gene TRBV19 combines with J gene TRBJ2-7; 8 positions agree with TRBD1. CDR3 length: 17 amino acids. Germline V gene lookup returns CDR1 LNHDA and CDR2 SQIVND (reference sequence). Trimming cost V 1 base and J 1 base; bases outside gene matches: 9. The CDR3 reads CASSIGQGFQRSYEQYF. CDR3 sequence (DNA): TGTGCCAGTAGTATAGGACAGGGGTTCCAACGATCCTACGAGCAGTACTTC. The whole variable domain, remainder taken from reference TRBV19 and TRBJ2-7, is DGGITQSPKYLFRKEGQNVTLSCEQNLNHDAMYWYRQDPGQGLRLIYYSQIVNDFQKGDIAEGYSVSREKKESFPLTVTSAQKNPTAFYLCASSIGQGFQRSYEQYFGPGTRLTVT.

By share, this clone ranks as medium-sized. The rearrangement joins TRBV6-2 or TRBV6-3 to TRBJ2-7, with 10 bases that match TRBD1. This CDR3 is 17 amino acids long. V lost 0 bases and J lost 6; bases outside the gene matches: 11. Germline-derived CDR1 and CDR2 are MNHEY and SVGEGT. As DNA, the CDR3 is TGTGCCAGCAGTTACTCCCTTCCCGTGGACAGGGGGGGCGAGCAGTACTTC. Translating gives CASSYSLPVDRGGEQYF.

CDR3 loop: CASRPLGLGILEQYF. The CDR3 nucleotides are TGTGCCAGCAGACCTCTGGGACTAGGGATCCTCGAGCAGTACTTC. The chain joins TRBV28 to TRBJ2-7; 8 bases are a match to TRBD2. V trimming: 6 bases; J trimming: 6 bases; junction bases outside the gene matches: 13. The CDR3 totals 15 residues. The germline CDR1 and CDR2 sequences are MDHEN and SYDVKM.

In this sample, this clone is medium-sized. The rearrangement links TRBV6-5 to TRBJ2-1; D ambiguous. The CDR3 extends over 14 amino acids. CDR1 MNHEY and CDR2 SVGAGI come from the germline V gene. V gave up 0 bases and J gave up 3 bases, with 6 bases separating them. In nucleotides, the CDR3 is TGTGCCAGCAGTTACTCGCCCTTCTACAATGAGCAGTTCTTC. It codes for CASSYSPFYNEQFF.

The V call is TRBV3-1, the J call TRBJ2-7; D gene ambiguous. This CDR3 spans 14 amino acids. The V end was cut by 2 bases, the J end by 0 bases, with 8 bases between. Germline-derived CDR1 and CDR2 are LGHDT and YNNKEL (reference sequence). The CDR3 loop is CASSQKGVSYEQYF. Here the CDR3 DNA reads TGTGCCAGCAGCCAAAAGGGTGTCTCCTACGAGCAGTACTTC.

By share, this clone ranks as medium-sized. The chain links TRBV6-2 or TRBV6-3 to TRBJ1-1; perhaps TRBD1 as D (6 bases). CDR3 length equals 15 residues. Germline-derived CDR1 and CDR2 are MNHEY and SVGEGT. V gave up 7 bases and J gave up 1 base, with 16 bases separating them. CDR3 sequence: CASTARGGSNTEAFF. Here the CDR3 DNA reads TGTGCCAGCACCGCCAGGGGAGGATCGAACACTGAAGCTTTCTTT.

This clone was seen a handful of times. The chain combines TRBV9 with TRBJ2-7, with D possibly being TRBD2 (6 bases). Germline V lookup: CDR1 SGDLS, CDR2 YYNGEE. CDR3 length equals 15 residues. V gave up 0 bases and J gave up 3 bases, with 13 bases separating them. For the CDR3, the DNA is TGTGCCAGCAGCGTAGATGGAGGGACGAACTACGAGCAGTACTTC. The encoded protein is CASSVDGGTNYEQYF.

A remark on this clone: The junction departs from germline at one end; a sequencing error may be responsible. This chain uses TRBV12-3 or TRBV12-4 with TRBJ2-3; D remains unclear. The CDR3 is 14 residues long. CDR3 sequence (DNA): TGTGCCAGCAGCCCCGTACAGCTCGGTGATACTCAGTATTTT. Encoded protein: CASSPVQLGDTQYF.

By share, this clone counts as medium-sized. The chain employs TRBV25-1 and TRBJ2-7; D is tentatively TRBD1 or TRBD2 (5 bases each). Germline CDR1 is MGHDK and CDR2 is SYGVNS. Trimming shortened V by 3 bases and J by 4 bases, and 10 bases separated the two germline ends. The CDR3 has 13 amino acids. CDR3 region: CASSERGEYEQYF. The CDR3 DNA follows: TGTGCCAGCAGTGAGAGGGGCGAGTACGAGCAGTACTTC.

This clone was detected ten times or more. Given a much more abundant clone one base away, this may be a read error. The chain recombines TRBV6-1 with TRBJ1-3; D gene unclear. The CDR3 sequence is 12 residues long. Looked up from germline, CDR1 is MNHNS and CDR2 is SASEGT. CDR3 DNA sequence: TGTGCCAGCACTGAAAGTGGAAACACCATATATTTT. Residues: CASTESGNTIYF.

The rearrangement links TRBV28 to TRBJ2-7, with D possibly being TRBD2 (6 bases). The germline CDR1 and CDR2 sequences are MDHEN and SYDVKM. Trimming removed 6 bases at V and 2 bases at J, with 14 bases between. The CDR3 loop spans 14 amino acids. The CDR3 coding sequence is TGTGCCAGCAGACCGCTTTCGGGGGCCTACGAGCAGTACTTC. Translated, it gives CASRPLSGAYEQYF.

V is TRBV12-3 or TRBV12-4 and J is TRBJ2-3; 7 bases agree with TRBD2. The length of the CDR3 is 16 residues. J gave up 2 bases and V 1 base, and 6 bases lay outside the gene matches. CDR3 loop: CASSLGASGITDTQYF. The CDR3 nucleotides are TGTGCCAGCAGTTTAGGTGCTAGCGGAATCACAGATACGCAGTATTTT.

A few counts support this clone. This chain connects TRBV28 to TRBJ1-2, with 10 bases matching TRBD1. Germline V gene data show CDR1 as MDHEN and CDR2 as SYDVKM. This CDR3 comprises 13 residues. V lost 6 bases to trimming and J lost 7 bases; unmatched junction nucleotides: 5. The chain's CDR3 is CASRRDRGSGYTF. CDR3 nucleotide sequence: TGTGCCAGCAGGCGGGACAGGGGATCTGGCTACACCTTC.

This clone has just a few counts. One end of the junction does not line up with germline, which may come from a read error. The CDR3 spells CASSRAGARTVELFF. CDR3 coding DNA: TGTGCCAGCAGCCGCGCGGGAGCGAGAACCGTGGAGCTGTTTTTT. J is TRBJ2-2 and V is TRBV12-3 or TRBV12-4; 7 bases line up with TRBD2. This CDR3 is built from 15 residues.

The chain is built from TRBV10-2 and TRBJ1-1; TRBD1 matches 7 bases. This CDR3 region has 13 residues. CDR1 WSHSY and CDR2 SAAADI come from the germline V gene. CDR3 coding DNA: TGCGAAAGCATTGGACAGGCGGGGACTGAAGCTTTCTTT. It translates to CESIGQAGTEAFF.

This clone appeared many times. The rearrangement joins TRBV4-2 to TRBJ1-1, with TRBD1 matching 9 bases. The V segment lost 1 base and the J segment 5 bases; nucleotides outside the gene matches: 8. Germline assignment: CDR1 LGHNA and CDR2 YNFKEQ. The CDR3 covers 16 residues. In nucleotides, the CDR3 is TGTGCCAGCAGCCAAGTTCCTCTGACAGGGGGAACTGAAGCTTTCTTT. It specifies CASSQVPLTGGTEAFF.

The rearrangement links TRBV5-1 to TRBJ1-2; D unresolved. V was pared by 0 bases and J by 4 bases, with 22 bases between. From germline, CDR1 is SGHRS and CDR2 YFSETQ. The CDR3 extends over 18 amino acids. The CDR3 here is CASSLGREGGSRSYGYTF. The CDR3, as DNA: TGCGCCAGCAGCTTGGGTCGAGAAGGTGGCAGCCGAAGCTATGGCTACACCTTC.

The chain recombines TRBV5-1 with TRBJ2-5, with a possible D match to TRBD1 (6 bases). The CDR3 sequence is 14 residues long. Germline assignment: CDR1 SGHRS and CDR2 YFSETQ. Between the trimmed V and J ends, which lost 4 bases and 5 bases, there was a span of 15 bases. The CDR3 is CASSMTGQRETQYF. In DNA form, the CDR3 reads TGCGCCAGCAGCATGACAGGTCAGCGGGAGACCCAGTACTTC.

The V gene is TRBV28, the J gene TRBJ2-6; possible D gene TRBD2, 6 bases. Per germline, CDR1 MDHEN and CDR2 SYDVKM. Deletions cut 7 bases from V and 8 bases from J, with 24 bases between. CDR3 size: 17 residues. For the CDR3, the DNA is TGTGCCAGCACTCCGATGGAGGGGATATCTTGGCCCAACGTCCTGACTTTC. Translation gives CASTPMEGISWPNVLTF.

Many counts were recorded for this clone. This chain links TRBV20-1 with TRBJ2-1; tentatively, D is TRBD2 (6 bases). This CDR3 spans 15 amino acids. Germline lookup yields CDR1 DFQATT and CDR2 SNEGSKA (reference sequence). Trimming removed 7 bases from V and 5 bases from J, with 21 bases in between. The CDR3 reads CSGTSSTVLNNEQFF. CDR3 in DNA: TGCAGTGGCACTAGCTCTACGGTCTTAAACAATGAGCAGTTCTTC.

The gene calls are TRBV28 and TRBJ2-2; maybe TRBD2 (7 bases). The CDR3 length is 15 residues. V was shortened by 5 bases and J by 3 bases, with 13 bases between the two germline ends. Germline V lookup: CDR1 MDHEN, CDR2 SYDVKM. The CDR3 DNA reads TGTGCCAGCAGTAAAGGGGGGGAGTACACCGGGGAGCTGTTTTTT. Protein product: CASSKGGEYTGELFF. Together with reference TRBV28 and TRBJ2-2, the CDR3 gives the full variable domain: DVKVTQSSRYLVKRTGEKVFLECVQDMDHENMFWYRQDPGLGLRLIYFSYDVKMKEKGDIPEGYSVSREKKERFSLILESASTNQTSMYLCASSKGGEYTGELFFGEGSRLTVL.

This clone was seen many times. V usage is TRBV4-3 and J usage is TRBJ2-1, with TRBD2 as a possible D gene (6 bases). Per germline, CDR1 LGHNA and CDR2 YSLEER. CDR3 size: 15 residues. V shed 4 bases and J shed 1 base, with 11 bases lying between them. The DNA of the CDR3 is TGCGCCAGCAGCCTCCTACTAGCTTCCTACAATGAGCAGTTCTTC. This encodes CASSLLLASYNEQFF.

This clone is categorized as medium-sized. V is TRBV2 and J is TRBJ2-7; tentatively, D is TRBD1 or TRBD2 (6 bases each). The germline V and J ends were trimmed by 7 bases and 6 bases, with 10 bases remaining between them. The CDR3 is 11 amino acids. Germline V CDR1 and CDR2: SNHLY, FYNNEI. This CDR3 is CASKGGIEQYF. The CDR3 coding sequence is TGTGCCAGCAAAGGGGGGATCGAGCAGTACTTC.

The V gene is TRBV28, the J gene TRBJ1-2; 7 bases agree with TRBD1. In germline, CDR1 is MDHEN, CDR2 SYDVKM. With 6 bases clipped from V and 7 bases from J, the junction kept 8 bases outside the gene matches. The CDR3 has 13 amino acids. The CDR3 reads CASSTGVIGGYTF. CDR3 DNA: TGTGCCAGCAGCACAGGGGTAATAGGTGGCTACACCTTC.

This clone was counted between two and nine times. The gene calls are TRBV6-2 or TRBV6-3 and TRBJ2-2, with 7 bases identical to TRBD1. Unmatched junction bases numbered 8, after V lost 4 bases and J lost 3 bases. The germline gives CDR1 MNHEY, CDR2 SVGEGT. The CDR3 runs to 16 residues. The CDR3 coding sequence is TGTGCCAGCAGTTCCCCGACAGGGCCAGACACCGGGGAGCTGTTTTTT. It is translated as CASSSPTGPDTGELFF.

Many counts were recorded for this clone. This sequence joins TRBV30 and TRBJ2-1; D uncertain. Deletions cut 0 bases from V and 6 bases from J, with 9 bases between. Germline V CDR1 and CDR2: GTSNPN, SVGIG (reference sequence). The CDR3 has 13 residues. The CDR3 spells CAWSVLSINEQFF. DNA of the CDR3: TGTGCCTGGAGTGTATTGAGCATCAATGAGCAGTTCTTC.

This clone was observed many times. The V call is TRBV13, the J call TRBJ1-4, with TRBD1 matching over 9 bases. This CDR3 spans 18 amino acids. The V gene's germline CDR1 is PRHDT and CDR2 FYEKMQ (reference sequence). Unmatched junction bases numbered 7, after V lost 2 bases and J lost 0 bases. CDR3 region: CASSLRTGEYATNEKLFF. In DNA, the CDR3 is TGTGCCAGCAGCTTACGGACAGGGGAATATGCAACTAATGAAAAACTGTTTTTT.

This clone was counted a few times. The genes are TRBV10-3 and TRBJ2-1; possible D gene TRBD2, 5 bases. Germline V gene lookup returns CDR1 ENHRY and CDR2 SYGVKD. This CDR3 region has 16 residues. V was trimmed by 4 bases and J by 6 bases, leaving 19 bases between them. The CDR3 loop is CAISGFRGSKINEQFF. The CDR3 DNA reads TGTGCCATCAGTGGCTTTAGAGGGAGTAAAATCAATGAGCAGTTCTTC.

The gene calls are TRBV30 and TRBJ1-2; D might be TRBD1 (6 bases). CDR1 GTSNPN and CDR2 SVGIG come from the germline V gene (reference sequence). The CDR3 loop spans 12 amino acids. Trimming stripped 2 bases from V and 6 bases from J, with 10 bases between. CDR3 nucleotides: TGTGCCTGGAGTTACAGGGTGGATGGCTACACCTTC. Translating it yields CAWSYRVDGYTF.

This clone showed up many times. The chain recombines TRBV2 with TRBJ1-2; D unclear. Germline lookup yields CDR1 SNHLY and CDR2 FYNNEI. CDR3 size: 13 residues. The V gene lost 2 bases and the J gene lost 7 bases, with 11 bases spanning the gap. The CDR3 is CASSENESRGYTF. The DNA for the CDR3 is TGTGCCAGCAGTGAAAACGAGTCTCGTGGCTACACCTTC.

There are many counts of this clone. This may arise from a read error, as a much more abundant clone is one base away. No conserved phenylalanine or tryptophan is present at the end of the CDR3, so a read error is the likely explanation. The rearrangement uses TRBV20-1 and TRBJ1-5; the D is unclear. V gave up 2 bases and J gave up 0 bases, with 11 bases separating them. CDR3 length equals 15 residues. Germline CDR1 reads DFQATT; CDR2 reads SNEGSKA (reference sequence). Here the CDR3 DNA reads TGCAGTGCTAGAAATTACGGACGTAGCAATCAGCCCCAGCATTCT. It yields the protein CSARNYGRSNQPQHS.